Listed here are 13 T cell receptor beta chains from one sample, sequenced in a study of cytomegalovirus exposure and HLA in healthy donors. Repertoires were generated with immunoSEQ multiplex PCR, while TCRdb's copy carries only in-frame clones and drops some. Here the sample spans about 62,000 clones, around 93% being singletons. The material sequenced was PBMCs. These receptors all stem from a woman aged 18-29 years in good health and CMV-seropositive.

J is TRBJ2-6 and V is TRBV10-3; TRBD1 aligns across 9 bases. This CDR3 is 16 amino acids long. Germline V gene sequence: CDR1 ENHRY, CDR2 SYGVKD. The ends lost 8 bases at V and 4 bases at J; junction bases unmatched: 9. The CDR3 DNA is TGTGCCATCCTGGGACAGGGAAATTTCGGGGCCAACGTCCTGACTTTC. Translation: CAILGQGNFGANVLTF.

CDR3 nucleotide sequence: TGTGCCAGCAGTGCCCCACAGGGCACCTACAATGAGCAGTTCTTC. This sequence encodes CASSAPQGTYNEQFF. The chain is built from TRBV6-5 and TRBJ2-1; D might be TRBD1 (6 bases). The CDR3 spans 15 residues. Germline-derived CDR1 and CDR2 are MNHEY and SVGAGI. Trimming stripped 5 bases from V and 2 bases from J, with 13 bases between.

The CDR3 nucleotides are TGTGCCAGCAGCTTAGTCCCAGGGCGCCAAGAGACCCAGTACTTC. As protein: CASSLVPGRQETQYF. The J gene is TRBJ2-5, the V gene TRBV11-2, with D possibly TRBD1 on 5 matching bases. Trimming removed 1 base at V and 1 base at J, with 10 bases between. This CDR3 region has 15 residues. Germline CDR1 is SGHAT and CDR2 is FQNNGV. The full variable domain, completed using reference TRBV11-2 and TRBJ2-5, is EAGVAQSPRYKIIEKRQSVAFWCNPISGHATLYWYQQILGQGPKLLIQFQNNGVVDDSQLPKDRFSAERLKGVDSTLKIQPAKLEDSAVYLCASSLVPGRQETQYFGPGTRLLVL.

The chain couples TRBV21-1 to TRBJ2-7; the table names TRBD1, a call not compared with the DNA. TRBV21-1 has pseudogene status. The CDR3 is made up of 14 amino acids. The CDR3 DNA sequence: TGTGCCAGCAGCAACCGGGACAGGGGCAACGAGCAGTACTTC. Protein product: CASSNRDRGNEQYF.

The CDR3 sequence: CASRSRTTPVTYGYTF. Written as DNA, the CDR3 is TGTGCCAGCAGATCAAGGACTACACCAGTAACCTATGGCTACACCTTC. The rearrangement uses TRBV13 and TRBJ1-2, with D unclear. This CDR3 spans 16 amino acids. V was shortened by 6 bases and J by 4 bases, with 21 bases between the two germline ends. Looked up from germline, CDR1 is PRHDT and CDR2 is FYEKMQ (reference sequence). Complete variable domain (other parts from reference TRBV13 and TRBJ1-2): AAGVIQSPRHLIKEKRETATLKCYPIPRHDTVYWYQQGPGQDPQFLISFYEKMQSDKGSIPDRFSAQQFSDYHSELNMSSLELGDSALYFCASRSRTTPVTYGYTFGSGTRLTVV.

The gene calls are TRBV27 and TRBJ1-1; tentative D call: TRBD1 (5 bases). Trimming cost V 8 bases and J 1 base, with 11 bases left between them. The length of the CDR3 is 13 residues. Germline values: CDR1 MNHEY, CDR2 SMNVEV (reference sequence). This CDR3 reads CASGLRENTEAFF. The CDR3 nucleotides read TGTGCCAGCGGCCTCAGGGAGAACACTGAAGCTTTCTTT.

This sequence joins TRBV28 and TRBJ2-5; 9 bases match TRBD1. The V and J ends lost 5 bases and 5 bases, in that order; junction bases with no gene match: 9. The CDR3 has 15 residues. Germline CDR1 and CDR2: MDHEN and SYDVKM. The DNA for the CDR3 is TGTGCCAGCAGTACCCCGGGACAGGGTGGGGAGACCCAGTACTTC. Translation gives CASSTPGQGGETQYF.

The chain combines TRBV7-2 with TRBJ2-1; 12 bases fit TRBD2. CDR1 and CDR2 from the germline V gene are SGHTA and FQGNSA. There are 16 residues in the CDR3. The V segment lost 5 bases and the J segment 9 bases; nucleotides outside the gene matches: 11. The CDR3 sequence is CASSLDASGGAAEQFF. CDR3 sequence (DNA): TGTGCCAGCAGCCTAGACGCTAGCGGGGGGGCCGCTGAGCAGTTCTTC.

This chain connects TRBV4-2 to TRBJ2-1, with TRBD2 matching over 11 bases. The ends lost 1 base at V and 8 bases at J; junction bases unmatched: 10. Germline loops: CDR1 LGHNA, CDR2 YNFKEQ. CDR3 size: 17 residues. The CDR3 is CASSQGLSGRALYEQFF. For the CDR3, the DNA is TGTGCCAGCAGCCAAGGACTTAGCGGGAGGGCCCTCTATGAGCAGTTCTTC.

This clone was observed a single time. The chain has TRBV7-8 and TRBJ2-1, with 10 bases fitting TRBD2. Germline V gene data show CDR1 as SGHVS and CDR2 as FQNEAQ. V lost 6 bases and J lost 6; bases outside the gene matches: 8. The CDR3 spans 15 residues. The CDR3 sequence is CASRTNVAGGNEQFF. The CDR3 coding sequence is TGTGCCAGCAGGACCAACGTAGCGGGGGGCAATGAGCAGTTCTTC.

This chain connects TRBV2 to TRBJ2-1; D may be TRBD2 (7 bases). Trimming pared 6 bases from V and 4 bases from J, leaving 13 bases between. Germline lookup yields CDR1 SNHLY and CDR2 FYNNEI. The CDR3 is 14 amino acids. The CDR3 spells CASSGGPPYNEQFF. Written as DNA, the CDR3 is TGTGCCAGCAGCGGGGGGCCCCCTTACAATGAGCAGTTCTTC.

This sequence joins TRBV7-3 and TRBJ2-2, with TRBD1 as a possible D gene (5 bases). The CDR3 extends over 14 amino acids. Germline V gene lookup returns CDR1 SGHTA and CDR2 FQGTGA. V was shortened by 5 bases and J by 7 bases, with 14 bases between the two germline ends. DNA of the CDR3: TGTGCCAGCAGCCTTAGGGGTGGAATCGGGGAGCTGTTTTTT. Its protein product is CASSLRGGIGELFF.

This chain links TRBV23-1 with TRBJ1-4; no definite D call. TRBV23-1 is labeled an ORF, and its function is uncertain. Trimming left V 4 bases short and J 7 bases short, with 13 bases between. The length of the CDR3 is 14 residues. CDR3 protein: CASSLRTHGEKLFF. CDR3 sequence (DNA): TGCGCCAGCAGTCTACGAACTCACGGTGAAAAACTGTTTTTT.